This passage covers 30 T cell receptor beta chains from one sample sequenced in a study of T cell repertoires in cytomegalovirus infection. From the reads, TCRdb called clonotypes with MiXCR, one entry per CDR3 protein. The sample consists of under 600,000 distinct CDR3 sequences, approximately 16% of them appearing once. Sequenced: CD8+ T cells from PBMCs. These receptors were collected from a human donor in good health (CMV status not recorded). Some clones in this sample may be carry-over from other donors' samples.

The chain recombines TRBV19 with TRBJ2-7; no clear D gene. Germline V lookup: CDR1 LNHDA, CDR2 SQIVND (reference sequence). This CDR3 is 13 amino acids long. The germline V and J ends were trimmed by 5 bases and 1 base, with 9 bases remaining between them. The CDR3 region has the DNA TGTGCCAGTAGTGCATGGGAATCCTACGAGCAGTACTTC. Residues: CASSAWESYEQYF.

The J gene is TRBJ2-1, the V gene TRBV6-6; the match to TRBD2 covers 11 bases. The junction had 9 bases not matched to a gene; V was cut back by 6 bases and J by 8 bases. The CDR3 has 15 amino acids. Germline CDR1 reads MNHNY; CDR2 reads SVGAGI (reference sequence). CDR3 residues: CASSLSGGAVHEQFF. The CDR3 coding sequence is TGTGCCAGCAGCCTTAGCGGGGGGGCCGTACATGAGCAGTTCTTC.

The rearrangement joins TRBV13 to TRBJ1-5; 7 bases are shared with TRBD1. The V gene's germline CDR1 is PRHDT and CDR2 FYEKMQ (reference sequence). CDR3 length: 15 amino acids. V lost 5 bases, J lost 6 bases, and 10 bases stayed unmatched. The CDR3 nucleotides are TGTGCCAGCAGCCCTGGGAGGGGGCTAGGTCAGCCCCAGCATTTT. Protein sequence: CASSPGRGLGQPQHF.

This clonotype was picked up many times. V is TRBV7-9 and J is TRBJ2-7; 12 nucleotides agree with TRBD1. This CDR3 has 19 amino acids. Unmatched junction bases numbered 18, after V lost 2 bases and J lost 7 bases. Germline V gene data show CDR1 as SEHNR and CDR2 as FQNEAQ (reference sequence). The CDR3 nucleotides are TGTGCCAGCAGCTTATCTACGAGGATTCGGGACAGGGGGCCTAATGAGCAGTACTTC. It yields the protein CASSLSTRIRDRGPNEQYF.

The rearrangement joins TRBV2 to TRBJ2-1; 7 bases are a match to TRBD2. CDR1 is SNHLY, CDR2 FYNNEI, per germline. Trimming took 2 bases from V and 0 from J; bases not matched to a gene: 16. CDR3 length: 20 amino acids. CDR3: CASSETLPPLLATSYNEQFF. The DNA for the CDR3 is TGTGCCAGCAGTGAAACGCTTCCCCCACTACTAGCGACCTCCTACAATGAGCAGTTCTTC.

The chain employs TRBV27 and TRBJ2-1, with TRBD1 as a possible D gene (6 bases). Germline lookup yields CDR1 MNHEY and CDR2 SMNVEV (reference sequence). V shed 2 bases and J shed 7 bases, with 9 bases lying between them. CDR3 length equals 13 residues. The CDR3: CASSLNRVNEQFF. In DNA form, the CDR3 reads TGTGCCAGCAGTTTAAACAGGGTTAATGAGCAGTTCTTC.

Only a few counts were recorded for this clonotype. CDR3 nucleotide sequence: TGCGCCAGCAGTTCCTCTAGCGGGGGCCCGCCCGGGGAGCTGTTTTTT. Translating it yields CASSSSSGGPPGELFF. This chain uses TRBV4-1 with TRBJ2-2, with 10 bases fitting TRBD2. CDR1 and CDR2 from the germline V gene are MGHRA and YSYEKL. CDR3 length: 16 amino acids. V was pared by 6 bases and J by 6 bases, with 10 bases of the junction left unmatched.

There are a few counts of this clonotype. Compared with germline, one end of the junction differs, possibly owing to a read error. This chain joins TRBV5-4 and TRBJ1-2; 7 bases agree with TRBD1. This CDR3 region has 15 residues. Germline V CDR1 and CDR2: SGHNT, YYREEE (reference sequence). This chain's CDR3 is CASSPGGQDNYVYTF. For the CDR3, the DNA is TGTGCCAGCAGCCCAGGAGGACAGGACAACTATGTCTACACCTTC.

As for this clonotype: Germline is not matched at one junction end, which may reflect a read error. The gene calls are TRBV7-4 and TRBJ2-2; 7 bases align to TRBD2. CDR3 length equals 17 residues. CDR1 is SGHVT and CDR2 is SQSDAQ in the germline V gene. The CDR3 DNA reads TGTGCCACCGCTAGCGGACCCCTCAACCGGAACACCGGGGTGCTGTTTTTT. Protein: CATASGPLNRNTGVLFF.

The sample holds many counts of this clonotype. V usage is TRBV6-6 and J usage is TRBJ1-1; 7 bases align to TRBD1. The CDR3 covers 17 residues. V lost 6 bases, J lost 0 bases, and 13 bases stayed unmatched. From germline, CDR1 is MNHNY and CDR2 SVGAGI (reference sequence). The CDR3 loop is CASSLTATGHMNTEAFF. In DNA, the CDR3 is TGTGCCAGCAGCCTAACGGCGACAGGGCACATGAACACTGAAGCTTTCTTT.

This clonotype was recorded a few times. The chain carries TRBV9 and TRBJ2-7; 8 nucleotides align to TRBD1. CDR3 length equals 14 residues. Per the germline V gene, CDR1 is SGDLS and CDR2 is YYNGEE. V trimming: 0 bases; J trimming: 4 bases; junction bases outside the gene matches: 3. The CDR3 here is CASSVGHRGYEQYF. DNA for the CDR3: TGTGCCAGCAGCGTAGGCCACAGGGGGTACGAGCAGTACTTC. Full variable domain (remainder filled in from reference TRBV9 and TRBJ2-7): DSGVTQTPKHLITATGQRVTLRCSPRSGDLSVYWYQQSLDQGLQFLIQYYNGEERAKGNILERFSAQQFPDLHSELNLSSLELGDSALYFCASSVGHRGYEQYFGPGTRLTVT.

This clonotype has only a few counts. The chain recombines TRBV24-1 with TRBJ2-2; D gene unclear. This CDR3 has 12 amino acids. The ends were cut back, 5 bases at V and 4 bases at J, with 4 bases in the middle. Germline V gene lookup returns CDR1 KGHDR and CDR2 SFDVKD. The CDR3 region has the DNA TGTGCCACCAGTGGCCTCACCGGGGAGCTGTTTTTT. Translating gives CATSGLTGELFF.

This clonotype has just a few counts. V and J are TRBV19 and TRBJ2-2; D gene ambiguous. CDR1 LNHDA and CDR2 SQIVND come from the germline V gene (reference sequence). This CDR3 contains 17 residues. Trimming took 4 bases from V and 1 from J, leaving 16 bases between them. The CDR3 DNA reads as TGTGCCAGTAGTACTGTTTGGGCGGCGGAGAACACCGGGGAGCTGTTTTTT. This gives the protein CASSTVWAAENTGELFF.

This clonotype was detected ten times or more. This chain connects TRBV25-1 to TRBJ2-1, with 11 bases aligning to TRBD2. The CDR3 covers 16 residues. The germline gives CDR1 MGHDK, CDR2 SYGVNS. J gave up 5 bases and V 4 bases, and 7 bases lay outside the gene matches. The DNA of the CDR3 is TGTGCCAGCAGTGGCACTAGCGGGAGTAGCCACAATGAGCAGTTCTTC. It codes for CASSGTSGSSHNEQFF.

At least ten counts were recorded for this clonotype. The CDR3 coding sequence is TGTGCCAGCAGTTTCCTACTCGGGCCTGGATATGGCTACACCTTC. It is translated as CASSFLLGPGYGYTF. The rearrangement joins TRBV12-3 or TRBV12-4 to TRBJ1-2; D gene unclear. The germline V and J ends were trimmed by 3 bases and 5 bases, with 16 bases remaining between them. CDR3 length equals 15 residues.

This clonotype was observed many times. The V gene is TRBV6-1, the J gene TRBJ2-7; TRBD2 matches 9 bases. The junction had 4 bases not matched to a gene; V was cut back by 1 base and J by 3 bases. The CDR3 covers 15 residues. Looked up from germline, CDR1 is MNHNS and CDR2 is SASEGT. The CDR3 coding sequence is TGTGCCAGCAGTGAAGAGTCTAGCGGGATCTACGAGCAGTACTTC. Translated: CASSEESSGIYEQYF.

The chain links TRBV4-3 to TRBJ2-7; perhaps TRBD2 as D (5 bases). This CDR3 has 13 residues. The V and J ends lost 4 bases and 3 bases respectively, with 10 bases between them. CDR1 and CDR2 (germline): LGHNA, YSLEER. For the CDR3, the DNA is TGCGCCAGCAGCCCGGCACTAGGCTACGAGCAGTACTTC. Amino acid sequence: CASSPALGYEQYF.

This rearrangement joins TRBV20-1 to TRBJ2-7; 11 bases line up with TRBD2. Trimming cost V 6 bases and J 0 bases; bases outside gene matches: 10. The CDR3 spans 16 residues. Germline V gives CDR1 DFQATT, CDR2 SNEGSKA (reference sequence). This CDR3 reads CSAPNPGTSGSYEQYF. DNA for the CDR3: TGCAGTGCCCCTAACCCGGGGACTAGCGGCTCCTACGAGCAGTACTTC.

This chain links TRBV10-3 with TRBJ1-6; D is unresolved. The V and J ends lost 10 bases and 4 bases respectively, with 17 bases between them. CDR1 and CDR2 from the germline V gene are ENHRY and SYGVKD. The CDR3 totals 15 residues. The CDR3: CASHPGLGYNSPLHF. DNA of the CDR3: TGTGCCAGCCATCCAGGCTTAGGTTATAATTCACCCCTCCACTTT.

The table lists this clonotype with many counts. The chain is built from TRBV20-1 and TRBJ1-5; tentative D call: TRBD1 (6 bases). This CDR3 is built from 14 residues. Trimming shortened V by 3 bases and J by 6 bases, and 15 bases separated the two germline ends. Per germline, CDR1 DFQATT and CDR2 SNEGSKA (reference sequence). CDR3 sequence: CSARGEGVTQPQHF. The CDR3 DNA is TGCAGTGCTAGGGGTGAGGGGGTTACTCAGCCCCAGCATTTT.

At least ten counts were recorded for this clonotype. This chain links TRBV6-5 with TRBJ2-7; D may be TRBD1 (5 bases). Trimming removed 5 bases from V and 0 bases from J, with 11 bases in between. The CDR3 spans 14 residues. Looked up from germline, CDR1 is MNHEY and CDR2 is SVGAGI. The CDR3 sequence is CASSLNTGSYEQYF. The CDR3, as DNA: TGTGCCAGCAGTCTCAACACAGGCTCCTACGAGCAGTACTTC.

About this clonotype itself: Given a much more abundant clone one base away, this may be a read error. J is TRBJ1-2 and V is TRBV7-3; tentatively, D is TRBD1 (6 bases). Germline V gives CDR1 SGHTA, CDR2 FQGTGA. CDR3 length equals 15 residues. V dropped 3 bases and J dropped 4 bases, with 15 bases sitting between them. CDR3 DNA: TGTGCCAGCAGCTTCAAGGACGGGACATCCTATGGCTACACCTTC. Its translation is CASSFKDGTSYGYTF.

The chain has TRBV11-3 and TRBJ2-1; D may be TRBD2 (6 bases). The CDR3 is 13 residues long. Germline values: CDR1 SGHNT, CDR2 YENEEA. Trimming stripped 4 bases from V and 7 bases from J, with 11 bases between. CDR3 protein: CASSSGLINEQFF. In DNA form, the CDR3 reads TGTGCCAGCAGCTCGGGACTCATAAATGAGCAGTTCTTC.

This clonotype was found many times. CDR3 sequence reads: CASSPSAPGGTEAFF. The CDR3 DNA reads as TGTGCCAGCAGCCCGAGCGCACCCGGGGGTACTGAAGCTTTCTTT. The chain is built from TRBV7-9 and TRBJ1-1, with D possibly matching TRBD1 (5 bases). Germline CDR1 SEHNR, CDR2 FQNEAQ (reference sequence). Trimming pared 5 bases from V and 5 bases from J, leaving 18 bases between. CDR3 size: 15 residues. Full variable domain (outside the CDR3, taken from reference TRBV7-9 and TRBJ1-1): DTGVSQNPRHKITKRGQNVTFRCDPISEHNRLYWYRQTLGQGPEFLTYFQNEAQLEKSRLLSDRFSAERPKGSFSTLEIQRTEQGDSAMYLCASSPSAPGGTEAFFGQGTRLTVV.

This sequence joins TRBV13 and TRBJ2-7; 12 bases fit TRBD1. The trim removed 8 bases at V and 4 bases at J, leaving 9 bases unmatched. Germline V CDR1 and CDR2: PRHDT, FYEKMQ (reference sequence). This CDR3 has 15 residues. CDR3 sequence reads: CASSRGTGGQYEQYF. The CDR3 DNA is TGTGCCAGCTCTCGCGGGACAGGGGGCCAATACGAGCAGTACTTC.

The chain couples TRBV28 to TRBJ2-5, with 7 bases matching TRBD2. Germline V CDR1 and CDR2: MDHEN, SYDVKM. The V segment lost 3 bases and the J segment 2 bases; nucleotides outside the gene matches: 12. This CDR3 contains 17 residues. The CDR3: CASSFSREVGLQETQYF. The CDR3 DNA reads TGTGCCAGCAGTTTTTCCCGGGAGGTGGGCTTACAAGAGACCCAGTACTTC.

The table lists this clonotype with many counts. The genes are TRBV29-1 and TRBJ2-5, with a weak D call TRBD1 (5 bases). Looked up from germline, CDR1 is SQVTM and CDR2 is ANQGSEA. This CDR3 has 13 residues. With 3 bases removed from V and 5 bases from J, the gap between germline ends came to 13 bases. The CDR3 protein is CSVDLGQGETQYF. CDR3 nucleotide sequence: TGCAGCGTTGACCTCGGACAAGGGGAGACCCAGTACTTC.

This rearrangement joins TRBV4-2 to TRBJ2-1; possible D gene TRBD2, 7 bases. The CDR3 runs 16 residues. V lost 0 bases and J lost 4, with 13 bases in between. Germline values: CDR1 LGHNA, CDR2 YNFKEQ. The CDR3 region is CASSQEGGGPYNEQFF. The CDR3 nucleotides are TGTGCCAGCAGCCAAGAGGGGGGGGGGCCTTACAATGAGCAGTTCTTC.

Many counts were recorded for this clonotype. The chain links TRBV7-9 to TRBJ1-2; weak D call: TRBD1 (6 bases). Germline V gene sequence: CDR1 SEHNR, CDR2 FQNEAQ (reference sequence). Deletions cut 6 bases from V and 2 bases from J, with 10 bases between. The CDR3 length is 13 residues. This CDR3 is CASRAGENYGYTF. The CDR3 DNA is TGTGCCAGCAGGGCAGGGGAAAACTATGGCTACACCTTC.

This clonotype was counted at least ten times. The chain joins TRBV7-2 to TRBJ1-5; D not certain. There are 15 residues in the CDR3. Trimming stripped 5 bases from V and 3 bases from J, with 14 bases between. In germline, CDR1 is SGHTA, CDR2 FQGNSA. The CDR3 nucleotides read TGTGCCAGCAGCGGGTACGCGGGAGCCAATCAGCCCCAGCATTTT. Protein: CASSGYAGANQPQHF.